The sequence of this T cell receptor (beta chain) was determined in a study of breast tumors, draining lymph nodes, adjacent tissues. TCRdb reanalysed the multiplex PCR reads using MiXCR and keeps one entry per CDR3 protein. The sample records around 13,000 distinct CDR3 sequences, around 70% being singletons. Regarding this clonotype: Its target is unknown. A read error is possible here, since a much larger clone lies one base away.

This CDR3 is built from 15 residues. CDR1 and CDR2 (germline): KGHSY, FQNENV. The study's findings and limits: Tumor T cell lymph node origin was a supported hypothesis, not proven.

The V call is TRBV16, the J call TRBJ1-3; D perhaps matches TRBD1 (6 bases). Source material: tumor-adjacent breast tissue. The TCR was taken from a female donor with breast cancer. Some clones in this sample may be carry-over from other donors' samples. The CDR3 sequence: CASSPSDSSGNTMYF. DNA for the CDR3: TGTGCCAGCAGCCCCTCGGACAGCTCTGGAAACACCATGTATTTT. Full variable domain (rest looked up from reference TRBV16 and TRBJ1-3): GEEVAQTPKHLVRGEGQKAKLYCAPIKGHSYVFWYQQVLKNEFKFLISFQNENVFDETGMPKERFSAKCLPNSPCSLEIQATKLEDSAVYFCASSPSDSSGNTMYFGEGSWLTVV.